The 15 T cell receptor beta chains reported below all come from one sample, sequenced in a study of CD8 T cells in Susac syndrome. When the RNA was reverse transcribed, random hexamers were used with an input of about 0.45 to 1 ug. TCRdb reprocessed the immunoSEQ multiplex PCR reads via MiXCR and lists one record per CDR3 protein. The sample carries about 190,000 distinct CDR3 sequences, 95% recorded once. Material: CD8+ T cells from PBMCs. Source of these receptors: a human donor with Susac syndrome.

The J gene is TRBJ2-7, the V gene TRBV15; D remains unclear. There are 14 residues in the CDR3. Trimming removed 0 bases at V and 0 bases at J, with 6 bases between. The germline CDR1 and CDR2 sequences are LNHNV and YYDKDF (reference sequence). The CDR3, as DNA: TGTGCCACCAGCAGAGATAGCAGCTCCTACGAGCAGTACTTC. As protein: CATSRDSSSYEQYF.

The gene calls are TRBV14 and TRBJ2-1; the D gene is possibly TRBD2 (5 bases). CDR3 length: 14 residues. Trimming shortened V by 0 bases and J by 4 bases, and 7 bases separated the two germline ends. From germline, CDR1 is SGHDN and CDR2 FVKESK. In nucleotides, the CDR3 is TGTGCCAGCAGCCAAGAACTAGGGTACAATGAGCAGTTCTTC. Translating gives CASSQELGYNEQFF.

This chain joins TRBV7-9 and TRBJ1-1; maybe TRBD1 (5 bases). The CDR3 runs 18 residues. The germline V gene has CDR1 SEHNR and CDR2 FQNEAQ (reference sequence). Trimming removed 2 bases from V and 1 base from J, with 20 bases in between. The CDR3, as DNA: TGTGCCAGCAGCTTACCAGTTCCGTTGACAGCCGAGAACACTGAAGCTTTCTTT. Protein: CASSLPVPLTAENTEAFF.

J is TRBJ2-1 and V is TRBV7-8; D is possibly TRBD2 (6 bases). This CDR3 region has 18 residues. V was trimmed by 1 base and J by 3 bases, leaving 19 bases between them. Germline V gene data show CDR1 as SGHVS and CDR2 as FQNEAQ. The DNA for the CDR3 is TGTGCCAGCAGCTTAGGTACAGGTTCGGGACTCTACTACAATGAGCAGTTCTTC. As protein: CASSLGTGSGLYYNEQFF. Looking up the rest from reference TRBV7-8 and TRBJ2-1 gives the full variable domain: GAGVSQSPRYKVAKRGQDVALRCDPISGHVSLFWYQQALGQGPEFLTYFQNEAQLDKSGLPSDRFFAERPEGSVSTLKIQRTQQEDSAVYLCASSLGTGSGLYYNEQFFGPGTRLTVL.

The chain is built from TRBV5-1 and TRBJ1-3; D call uncertain. Trimming left V 1 base short and J 0 bases short, with 8 bases between. The CDR3 has 15 amino acids. Germline loops: CDR1 SGHRS, CDR2 YFSETQ. CDR3 bases: TGCGCCAGCAGCTTGTTGGCCGGCTCTGGAAACACCATATATTTT. Translating it yields CASSLLAGSGNTIYF.

This chain's CDR3 is CAWNGGRTDYEQYF. CDR3 in DNA: TGTGCCTGGAATGGGGGCCGGACCGACTACGAGCAGTACTTC. The chain uses TRBV30 and TRBJ2-7; D is possibly TRBD1 (6 bases). CDR1 GTSNPN and CDR2 SVGIG come from the germline V gene (reference sequence). The CDR3 consists of 14 residues. V was cut by 4 bases and J by 3 bases, with 16 bases left in between.

The rearrangement joins TRBV4-2 to TRBJ2-1, with 9 bases lining up with TRBD2. The CDR3 covers 19 residues. V shed 0 bases and J 8 bases; nucleotides not matched to a gene: 17. Germline CDR1 and CDR2: LGHNA and YNFKEQ. The DNA of the CDR3 is TGTGCCAGCAGCCAAGAAATCCAATTCAGCGGGAGGTTTACGCATGAGCAGTTCTTC. It is translated as CASSQEIQFSGRFTHEQFF.

This rearrangement joins TRBV2 to TRBJ2-2, with D maybe TRBD2 (6 bases). Trimming stripped 5 bases from V and 7 bases from J, with 20 bases between. The germline gives CDR1 SNHLY, CDR2 FYNNEI. The CDR3 is made up of 16 amino acids. The CDR3 DNA follows: TGTGCCAGCAGTCTCAAGCTAGCGAATTTCGACGGGGAGCTGTTTTTT. Translating it yields CASSLKLANFDGELFF.

The chain combines TRBV30 with TRBJ1-5, with TRBD1 as a possible D gene (5 bases). The CDR3 consists of 14 residues. Between the trimmed V and J ends, which lost 1 base and 0 bases, there was a span of 7 bases. Germline V gives CDR1 GTSNPN, CDR2 SVGIG (reference sequence). CDR3 sequence: CAWSGGGSNQPQHF. Here the CDR3 DNA reads TGTGCCTGGAGTGGGGGCGGTAGCAATCAGCCCCAGCATTTT.

The rearrangement links TRBV28 to TRBJ2-7; perhaps TRBD1 as D (6 bases). V lost 4 bases, J lost 3 bases, and 10 bases lay in between. The CDR3 consists of 13 residues. Germline V gene sequence: CDR1 MDHEN, CDR2 SYDVKM. The DNA of the CDR3 is TGTGCCAGCAGTTACACAGGGAGCTACGAGCAGTACTTC. It yields the protein CASSYTGSYEQYF.

This rearrangement joins TRBV5-6 to TRBJ2-7; 10 bases are shared with TRBD2. J lost 4 bases, V lost 4 bases, and 5 bases had no gene match. The V gene's germline CDR1 is SGHDT and CDR2 YYEEEE. The CDR3 loop spans 14 amino acids. The CDR3 spells CASSPSGSLYEQYF. CDR3 bases: TGTGCCAGCAGCCCTAGCGGGAGTTTATACGAGCAGTACTTC.

The chain is built from TRBV5-1 and TRBJ2-7; perhaps D is TRBD1 or TRBD2 (5 bases each). Trimming cost V 3 bases and J 5 bases, with 15 bases left between them. This CDR3 contains 14 residues. Germline V gene data show CDR1 as SGHRS and CDR2 as YFSETQ. The CDR3 nucleotides are TGCGCCAGCAGCTGGGAGAGGGGCACCCACGAGCAGTACTTC. Translation: CASSWERGTHEQYF. The full variable domain, completed using reference TRBV5-1 and TRBJ2-7, is KAGVTQTPRYLIKTRGQQVTLSCSPISGHRSVSWYQQTPGQGLQFLFEYFSETQRNKGNFPGRFSGRQFSNSRSEMNVSTLELGDSALYLCASSWERGTHEQYFGPGTRLTVT.

The chain is built from TRBV12-3 or TRBV12-4 and TRBJ2-5; TRBD1 agrees at 9 bases. The V segment lost 5 bases and the J segment 4 bases; nucleotides outside the gene matches: 11. This CDR3 is 16 amino acids long. The chain's CDR3 is CASSNRRTGVAETQYF. The CDR3 DNA is TGTGCCAGCAGTAACCGTAGGACAGGGGTGGCAGAGACCCAGTACTTC.

The rearrangement links TRBV19 to TRBJ2-2; TRBD2 matches at 7 bases. The CDR3 length is 11 residues. J gave up 6 bases and V 8 bases, and 0 bases lay outside the gene matches. Germline lookup yields CDR1 LNHDA and CDR2 SQIVND (reference sequence). CDR3 residues: CASGGAGELFF. The CDR3 DNA sequence: TGTGCCAGTGGGGGGGCCGGGGAGCTGTTTTTT. Variable domain in full (rest from reference TRBV19 and TRBJ2-2): DGGITQSPKYLFRKEGQNVTLSCEQNLNHDAMYWYRQDPGQGLRLIYYSQIVNDFQKGDIAEGYSVSREKKESFPLTVTSAQKNPTAFYLCASGGAGELFFGEGSRLTVL.

This clonotype was found once. DNA for the CDR3: TGCGCCAGCAGCTTCAACAGGGACTATGGCTACACCTTC. Its protein product is CASSFNRDYGYTF. The V gene is TRBV5-1, the J gene TRBJ1-2, with TRBD1 as a possible D gene (6 bases). The CDR3 runs to 13 residues. V was cut by 2 bases and J by 3 bases, with 8 bases left in between. CDR1 and CDR2 (germline): SGHRS, YFSETQ.